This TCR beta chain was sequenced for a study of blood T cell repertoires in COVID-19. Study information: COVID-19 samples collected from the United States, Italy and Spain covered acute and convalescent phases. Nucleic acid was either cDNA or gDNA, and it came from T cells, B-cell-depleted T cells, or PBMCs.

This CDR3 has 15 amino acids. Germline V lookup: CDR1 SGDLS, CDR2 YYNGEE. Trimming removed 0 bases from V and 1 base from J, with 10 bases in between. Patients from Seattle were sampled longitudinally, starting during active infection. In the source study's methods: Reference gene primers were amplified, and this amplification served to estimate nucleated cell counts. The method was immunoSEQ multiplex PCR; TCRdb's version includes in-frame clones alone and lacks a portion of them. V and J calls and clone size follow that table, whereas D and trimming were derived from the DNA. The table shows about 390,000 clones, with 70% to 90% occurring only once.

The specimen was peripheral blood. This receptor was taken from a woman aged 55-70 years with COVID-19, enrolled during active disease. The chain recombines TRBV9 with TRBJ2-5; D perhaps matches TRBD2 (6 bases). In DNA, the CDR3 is TGTGCCAGCAGCGTAGTCGGGGGTATCCAAGAGACCCAGTACTTC. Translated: CASSVVGGIQETQYF.